The T cell receptor (beta chain) under discussion was sequenced for a study of T cell responses to AZD1222 COVID-19 vaccine. The CDR3 totals 16 residues. V dropped 5 bases and J dropped 0; count of bases not matched to a gene: 5. Germline V gene sequence: CDR1 LNHNV, CDR2 YYDKDF (reference sequence). As concerns this clone: The antigen is not known.

Study outcomes and limitations: After the peak T cell response, and only then, were repertoires sampled. Receipt of two AZD1222 doses was followed by a rise in Spike-specific TCR breadth and depth. Vaccine-related CD4 TCRs covered spike, predominating at 160-218 and 743-854. There were mostly white British donors and more females than males, and clonal diversity was possibly underestimated.

The table came from immunoSEQ multiplex PCR; TCRdb's copy has only in-frame clones and leaves some out. Among roughly 150,000 clones, roughly 87% were seen once, and the ten largest hold roughly 0.98%. Material: peripheral blood, obtained 28 days after the second AZD1222 dose. This TCR derives from an adult who received the AZD1222 COVID-19 vaccine. J is TRBJ1-4 and V is TRBV15; 8 positions agree with TRBD1. This chain's CDR3 is CATSGGQGATNEKLFF. DNA for the CDR3: TGTGCCACCAGCGGCGGACAGGGTGCAACTAATGAAAAACTGTTTTTT.